Listed below are T cell receptor beta chains from one sample, sequenced in a study of shared clonotypes between healthy human individuals. Repertoires were generated with immunoSEQ multiplex PCR, while TCRdb's copy carries only in-frame clones and drops some. The sample consists of 2,500,000 or so clones, around 93% of them appearing once. Sample: naive CD4+ T cells from PBMCs. All receptors derive from a man between 18 and 29 years old in good health. Some clones in this sample may be carry-over from other donors' samples. CDR3s include the opening cysteine and the closing phenylalanine or tryptophan. The D gene is left open where the match is weak. Clone size is shown for a subset of rows, as once, few, many or a class of expanded clone.

j_call,d_call,v_call,clone_size,cdr3_nt,cdr3_aa
TRBJ1-1,-,TRBV5-1,-,TGCGCCAGCAGTCCCATGACAGGGAACACTGAAGCTTTCTTT,CASSPMTGNTEAFF
TRBJ2-1,-,TRBV29-1,-,TGCAGCGAGGTTGTGGTAGATGAGCAGTTCTTC,CSEVVVDEQFF
TRBJ2-1,TRBD2,TRBV30,-,TGTGCCTGGAGTGGAATAAGGGAGGCGGCTAGCGGGAGGTATAATGAGCAGTTCTTC,CAWSGIREAASGRYNEQFF
TRBJ2-7,-,TRBV29-1,-,TGCAGCGCTGACGTGCAGGGCCCAAGATCCTACGAGCAGTACTTC,CSADVQGPRSYEQYF
TRBJ2-2,-,TRBV9,-,TGTGCCAGCAGCGTAGAGGGGAGCACCGGGGAGCTGTTTTTT,CASSVEGSTGELFF
TRBJ1-4,-,TRBV6-5,once,TGTGCCAGCAGTTACGGTACCGGGGGTGGTGAAAAACTGTTTTTT,CASSYGTGGGEKLFF
TRBJ2-7,TRBD2,TRBV29-1,-,TGCAGCGTTGGCCGGGTAGCGGGGGCCGACGAGCAGTACTTC,CSVGRVAGADEQYF
TRBJ2-7,TRBD2,TRBV25-1,-,TGTGCCAGCACGCGGGGGGGAATCGGTTTCGGCGGGCAGTACTTC,CASTRGGIGFGGQYF
TRBJ1-2,TRBD1,TRBV5-4,-,TGTGCCAGCAGCTCGGGGGACAGAACCTATGGCTACACCTTC,CASSSGDRTYGYTF
TRBJ2-3,-,TRBV9,-,TGTGCCAGCAGCGTACAAGGATTAGCAGCTACTTCTAGCACAGATACGCAGTATTTT,CASSVQGLAATSSTDTQYF
TRBJ1-2,-,TRBV30,-,TGTGCCTGGAGCCTCCCCCCGGCGGGGGGTGACTATGGCTACACCTTC,CAWSLPPAGGDYGYTF
TRBJ2-2,TRBD1,TRBV18,-,TGTGCCAGCTCACTTTGGACAGGGGGGAACACCGGGGAGCTGTTTTTT,CASSLWTGGNTGELFF
TRBJ2-2,TRBD2,TRBV9,-,TGTGCCAGCAGCGTAGAGCCAGCGGGAGGGCCCGGGGAGCTGTTTTTT,CASSVEPAGGPGELFF
TRBJ2-3,-,TRBV5-1,-,TGCGCCAGCAGCTTGGAGTCATACACAGATACGCAGTATTTT,CASSLESYTDTQYF
TRBJ2-2,-,TRBV6-4,-,TGTGCCAGCAGATTTGGGACCGGGGAGCTGTTTTTT,CASRFGTGELFF
TRBJ1-5,TRBD1,TRBV6-1,-,TGTGCCAGCAGTGCTAGGACAGGGGCTCAGCCCCAGCATTTT,CASSARTGAQPQHF
TRBJ1-1,-,TRBV6-5,-,TGTGCCAGCAGCCCAACGGGGGGGCGTCATGAAGCTTTCTTT,CASSPTGGRHEAFF
TRBJ1-5,TRBD1,TRBV5-1,-,TGCGCCAGCAGCCCGGGACAGGGAGCCCAGCCCCAGCATTTT,CASSPGQGAQPQHF
TRBJ2-7,-,TRBV7-2,-,TGTGCCAGCAGCTTGGGACGGGGCGCGGTCTACGAGCAGTACTTC,CASSLGRGAVYEQYF
TRBJ2-5,-,TRBV9,-,TGTGCCAGCAGCGTAGGGGTGTTGGGGGGAGAGACCCAGTACTTC,CASSVGVLGGETQYF
TRBJ2-5,TRBD2,TRBV5-1,-,TGCGCCAGCAGCTTGAGTACTAGCGGACAAGAGACCCAGTACTTC,CASSLSTSGQETQYF
TRBJ2-7,TRBD1,TRBV28,-,TGTGCCAGCAGTCCAATGGACAGGGAAGGCGAGCAGTACTTC,CASSPMDREGEQYF
TRBJ2-3,TRBD2,TRBV7-3,-,TGTGCCAGCAGCTTAGGGGGTGGAGCGGGACGCTTCACAGATACGCAGTATTTT,CASSLGGGAGRFTDTQYF
TRBJ2-7,-,TRBV27,-,TGTGCCAGCAGTTTAGCAGGGTTCAGGCCCTACGAGCAGTACTTC,CASSLAGFRPYEQYF
TRBJ1-3,TRBD1,TRBV6-1,-,TGTGCCAGCAGTGAAACAGGGGGCTCGGGAAACACCATATATTTT,CASSETGGSGNTIYF
TRBJ1-3,-,TRBV5-4,-,TGTGCCAGCAGCGATGATTCCTCTGGAAACACCATATATTTT,CASSDDSSGNTIYF
TRBJ2-1,TRBD2,TRBV5-4,-,TGTGCCAGCAGCTTGGAATCGGCTAGCGGGAGGGCCTTCAATGAGCAGTTCTTC,CASSLESASGRAFNEQFF
TRBJ2-1,TRBD1,TRBV29-1,-,TGCAGCGTTGAAGTGGCGACAGGGCTCCTTCAGTTCTTC,CSVEVATGLLQFF
TRBJ1-3,-,TRBV7-9,-,TGTGCCAGCAACCCGACGGACTCTGGAAACACCATATATTTT,CASNPTDSGNTIYF
TRBJ2-7,TRBD2,TRBV7-8,-,TGTGCCAGCAGCCATCCGCTAGCGGTATCCTACGAGCAGTACTTC,CASSHPLAVSYEQYF
TRBJ2-5,-,TRBV7-6,-,TGTGCCAGCAGCTTAGAGGCGTTAGGGGCCCAGTACTTC,CASSLEALGAQYF
TRBJ2-5,-,TRBV5-4,-,TGTGCCAGCAGCTTACTAGCATCCTCAGAGACCCAGTACTTC,CASSLLASSETQYF
TRBJ2-7,-,TRBV5-1,-,TGCGCCAGCAGCCAGGATTCCCCCCTCGAGCAGTACTTC,CASSQDSPLEQYF
TRBJ1-1,-,TRBV18,-,TGTGCCAGCTCACCCGGCAACCAGGGGCATGAAGCTTTCTTT,CASSPGNQGHEAFF
TRBJ2-3,TRBD2,TRBV2,-,TGTGCCAGCAGTGTAACGGGGACTAGCGGGAGAAATACGCAGTATTTT,CASSVTGTSGRNTQYF
TRBJ2-2,TRBD1,TRBV15,-,TGTGCCACCAGCAGAAAGGGACAGGGGATCAGGGAGCTGTTTTTT,CATSRKGQGIRELFF
TRBJ2-5,TRBD1,TRBV4-1,-,TGCGCCAGCAGCCAAGGGATCCAGGGGGCCCAAGAGACCCAGTACTTC,CASSQGIQGAQETQYF
TRBJ2-7,TRBD2,TRBV27,-,TGTGCCAGCAGTGCCCCAGGGAGCGGGAGAGGCTACGAGCAGTACTTC,CASSAPGSGRGYEQYF
TRBJ2-5,TRBD1,TRBV7-9,-,TGTGCCAGCAGCCCGACAGGGGAAACGGAGACCCAGTACTTC,CASSPTGETETQYF
TRBJ2-3,-,TRBV2,-,TGTGCCAGCAGTGAGTGGAGCGGAAGCACAGATACGCAGTATTTT,CASSEWSGSTDTQYF
TRBJ1-2,-,TRBV30,few,TGTGCGGGGGGTGAGGTCCGTCATGGCTACACCTTC,CAGGEVRHGYTF
TRBJ2-1,-,TRBV5-4,once,TGTGCCAGCAGCCGGGCTAGGAATGAGCAGTTCTTC,CASSRARNEQFF
TRBJ1-1,-,TRBV30,-,TGTGCCTGGGCCTCCGGGGTGAACACTGAAGCTTTCTTT,CAWASGVNTEAFF
TRBJ2-1,TRBD2,TRBV11-2,-,TGTGCCAGCAGCTCCCTAGCGGGTACAGTCGATGAGCAGTTCTTC,CASSSLAGTVDEQFF
TRBJ1-5,-,TRBV6-5,-,TGTGCCAGCAGCCGTGATAGCAATCAGCCCCAGCATTTT,CASSRDSNQPQHF
TRBJ2-1,-,TRBV10-2,-,TGCGCCAGCAGCATAGCTGCCTCCTACAATGAGCAGTTCTTC,CASSIAASYNEQFF
TRBJ2-7,-,TRBV6-5,-,TGTGCCAGCAGTTACGGGCGGGACTCCTACGAGCAGTACTTC,CASSYGRDSYEQYF